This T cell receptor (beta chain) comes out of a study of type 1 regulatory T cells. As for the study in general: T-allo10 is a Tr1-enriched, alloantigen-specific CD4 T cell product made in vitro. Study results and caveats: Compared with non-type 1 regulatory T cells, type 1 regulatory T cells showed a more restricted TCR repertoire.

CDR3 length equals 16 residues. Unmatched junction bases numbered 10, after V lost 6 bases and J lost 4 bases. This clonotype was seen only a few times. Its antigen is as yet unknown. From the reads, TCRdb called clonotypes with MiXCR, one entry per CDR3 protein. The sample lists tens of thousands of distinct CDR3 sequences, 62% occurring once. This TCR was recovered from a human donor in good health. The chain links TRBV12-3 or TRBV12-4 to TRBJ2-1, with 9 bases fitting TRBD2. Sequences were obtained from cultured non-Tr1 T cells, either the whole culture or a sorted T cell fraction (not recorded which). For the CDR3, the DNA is TGTGCCAGCAGCCCCTCCGGCGGGAGGGTTTACAATGAGCAGTTCTTC. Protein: CASSPSGGRVYNEQFF.